One sample yielded the 9 T cell receptor beta chains listed below, sequenced in a study of blood T cell repertoires in COVID-19. TCRdb's table, derived via immunoSEQ multiplex PCR, lists solely in-frame clones and lacks some. This sample has approximately 190,000 clones, with roughly 89% found just once. What was sequenced was PBMCs or T cells enriched from blood (not recorded which). The receptors shown here come from a woman in her 30s who had been exposed to COVID-19.

The chain links TRBV28 to TRBJ1-1; D uncertain. The V gene's germline CDR1 is MDHEN and CDR2 SYDVKM. The germline V and J ends were trimmed by 4 bases and 7 bases, with 4 bases remaining between them. This CDR3 region has 10 residues. CDR3 region: CASSSFEAFF. The CDR3 bases are TGTGCCAGCAGTTCTTTTGAAGCTTTCTTT.

The V gene is TRBV6-5, the J gene TRBJ2-7, with 7 bases matching TRBD2. The CDR3 contains 13 residues. Trimming removed 8 bases from V and 4 bases from J; junction bases left unmatched: 8. The germline CDR1 and CDR2 sequences are MNHEY and SVGAGI. The DNA for the CDR3 is TGTGCCAGCTCTCGTGGGAGGGTGTACGAGCAGTACTTC. Translation gives CASSRGRVYEQYF.

The chain employs TRBV6-5 and TRBJ2-1, with D possibly matching TRBD2 (6 bases). This CDR3 is built from 15 residues. The V gene's germline CDR1 is MNHEY and CDR2 SVGAGI. The V gene lost 4 bases and the J gene lost 9 bases, with 19 bases spanning the gap. CDR3 protein: CASSFGTDPTSEQFF. DNA of the CDR3: TGTGCCAGCAGTTTTGGGACTGACCCTACAAGTGAGCAGTTCTTC.

The genes are TRBV30 and TRBJ2-3, with 12 bases that match TRBD2. This CDR3 has 13 residues. Germline V gene data show CDR1 as GTSNPN and CDR2 as SVGIG (reference sequence). V lost 4 bases to trimming and J lost 6 bases; unmatched junction nucleotides: 2. The CDR3 coding sequence is TGTGCCTGGACTAGCGGGGGGGCTGATACGCAGTATTTT. Translated, it gives CAWTSGGADTQYF.

V and J are TRBV7-2 and TRBJ1-3; no clear D. CDR1 is SGHTA, CDR2 FQGNSA, per germline. Trimming cost V 5 bases and J 10 bases, with 12 bases left between them. This CDR3 has 12 residues. Written as DNA, the CDR3 is TGTGCCAGCAGCCCTGCGGGTATGACCATATATTTT. Translating gives CASSPAGMTIYF.

This clone has more than one count but fewer than ten. The J gene is TRBJ1-4, the V gene TRBV5-1; D remains ambiguous. CDR1 SGHRS and CDR2 YFSETQ come from the germline V gene. The CDR3 loop spans 16 amino acids. V was pared by 3 bases and J by 0 bases, with 12 bases between. The CDR3 bases are TGCGCCAGCAGCTCATCCACAGCCTCAACTAATGAAAAACTGTTTTTT. This translates into CASSSSTASTNEKLFF.

The V call is TRBV13, the J call TRBJ2-3; 7 nucleotides align to TRBD1. Germline-derived CDR1 and CDR2 are PRHDT and FYEKMQ (reference sequence). The CDR3 length is 15 residues. Trimming removed 0 bases from V and 4 bases from J; junction bases left unmatched: 4. In DNA form, the CDR3 reads TGTGCCAGCAGCTTAGGCGAGACAGGGTCAGATACGCAGTATTTT. This translates into CASSLGETGSDTQYF.

The chain is built from TRBV18 and TRBJ1-1, with D perhaps matching TRBD1 (6 bases). Between the trimmed V and J ends, which lost 8 bases and 1 base, there was a span of 11 bases. There are 13 residues in the CDR3. Germline V gene data show CDR1 as KGHSH and CDR2 as LQKENI. The CDR3 here is CASAWTENTEAFF. CDR3 bases: TGTGCCAGCGCCTGGACAGAGAACACTGAAGCTTTCTTT.

CDR3 protein: CSVELAGPGELFF. The CDR3 DNA sequence: TGCAGCGTTGAGCTCGCGGGGCCCGGGGAGCTGTTTTTT. The rearrangement joins TRBV29-1 to TRBJ2-2; TRBD2 is a possible D gene (6 bases). The germline gives CDR1 SQVTM, CDR2 ANQGSEA. CDR3 size: 13 residues. The V and J ends lost 3 bases and 6 bases respectively, with 11 bases between them.